Included here is one T cell receptor beta chain sequence, with context. The record originates from a study of response to subunit inactivated influenza vaccine. TCRdb ran MiXCR on the RT-PCR reads and lists one entry per CDR3 protein. The top ten clones hold approximately 12% of a sample with about 580,000 distinct CDR3 sequences, roughly 15% of them seen once. There are 12 residues in the CDR3. V trimming: 2 bases; J trimming: 8 bases; junction bases outside the gene matches: 2. Germline loops: CDR1 MNHNS, CDR2 SASEGT. V usage is TRBV6-1 and J usage is TRBJ1-2; TRBD1 aligns across 7 bases. The sequence derives from a man aged 50 to 59 who received an inactivated influenza vaccine. The sequences come from PBMCs from blood, collected roughly 12 days after vaccination. In DNA, the CDR3 is TGTGCCAGCAGTGAACAGGGGGAGGGCTACACCTTC. Translating gives CASSEQGEGYTF.